This paragraph covers one T cell receptor beta chain sequence. Its antigen is currently unknown. Trimming shortened V by 0 bases and J by 2 bases, and 23 bases separated the two germline ends. The length of the CDR3 is 20 residues. Germline values: CDR1 MGHRA, CDR2 YSYEKL. Terminally differentiated effector memory CD45RA+ cells were excluded from the naive CD8 cells, which were CD45RO-negative and positively selected for CCR7. The data are from a study of shared clonotypes between healthy human individuals. Study results and caveats: Investigators expected sequencing depth to affect clonotype sharing among donors.

Data came from immunoSEQ multiplex PCR; TCRdb stores just in-frame clones and leaves some out. The repertoire holds around 1.9 million clones, with approximately 92% as singletons. V is TRBV4-1 and J is TRBJ1-3, with D possibly matching TRBD1 (6 bases). Sequenced sample: naive CD8+ T cells from PBMCs. This clonotype originated in a man between 18 and 35 years old in good health. Some clones in this sample may be carry-over from other donors' samples. The CDR3 loop reads CASSQDGGHKGPEAGNTIYF. The CDR3 DNA follows: TGCGCCAGCAGCCAAGATGGGGGACATAAGGGGCCGGAGGCTGGAAACACCATATATTTT.